These 7 T cell receptor beta chains originate from one sample sequenced in a study of T cells in localized non-small cell lung cancer. Only in-frame clones appear in the TCRdb table, and some are missing; sequencing was by immunoSEQ multiplex PCR. The table lists 40,000 to 60,000 clones, 81% of them singletons. This material consisted of peripheral blood mononuclear cells, taken before any cancer treatment. The receptors come from a man aged 40-75 years with stage III lung adenocarcinoma.

This chain uses TRBV5-1 with TRBJ2-7; no firm D call. The CDR3 runs to 12 residues. CDR1 is SGHRS, CDR2 YFSETQ, per germline. Trimming took 6 bases from V and 2 from J, leaving 9 bases between them. The CDR3 DNA is TGCGCCAGCAAAGGCACAGCCTACGAGCAGTACTTC. Encoded protein: CASKGTAYEQYF. Based on the CDR3 plus reference TRBV5-1 and TRBJ2-7, the full variable domain is KAGVTQTPRYLIKTRGQQVTLSCSPISGHRSVSWYQQTPGQGLQFLFEYFSETQRNKGNFPGRFSGRQFSNSRSEMNVSTLELGDSALYLCASKGTAYEQYFGPGTRLTVT.

This clone was found once. An end of the junction does not agree with germline; a read error may underlie this. This chain connects TRBV7-7 to TRBJ1-1; D remains unclear. Germline loops: CDR1 SSHAT, CDR2 FNYEAQ (reference sequence). The CDR3 is 13 amino acids. CDR3 DNA: TGTGCTAGCAGCTTAGACTTCAACACTGAAGCTTTCTTT. Encoded protein: CASSLDFNTEAFF.

The CDR3 DNA follows: TGTGCCAGCAGCTTGGTAACAGGGACAGATCAGCCCCAGCATTTT. It yields the protein CASSLVTGTDQPQHF. The J gene is TRBJ1-5, the V gene TRBV5-8, with 7 bases lining up with TRBD1. The germline CDR1 and CDR2 sequences are SGHTS and YDEGEE. V dropped 0 bases and J dropped 5; count of bases not matched to a gene: 5. The CDR3 runs 15 residues.

This clone has a single count. The chain combines TRBV6-1 with TRBJ2-1; TRBD2 matches at 7 bases. Germline V gives CDR1 MNHNS, CDR2 SASEGT. This CDR3 region has 17 residues. With 0 bases clipped from V and 0 bases from J, the junction kept 5 bases outside the gene matches. CDR3 in DNA: TGTGCCAGCAGTGAAGCGTTGGGCGGGAGCTCCTACAATGAGCAGTTCTTC. This codes for CASSEALGGSSYNEQFF.

The chain joins TRBV27 to TRBJ2-1, with TRBD1 as a possible D gene (6 bases). Germline-derived CDR1 and CDR2 are MNHEY and SMNVEV (reference sequence). V lost 5 bases and J 3 bases, leaving 11 bases between the germline ends. The CDR3 spans 14 residues. The CDR3 loop reads CASSPGHYYNEQFF. The CDR3 DNA sequence: TGTGCCAGCAGTCCGGGACACTACTACAATGAGCAGTTCTTC.

The rearrangement joins TRBV14 to TRBJ2-3; no clear D gene. The germline CDR1 and CDR2 sequences are SGHDN and FVKESK. There are 13 residues in the CDR3. Trimming took 6 bases from V and 0 from J, leaving 7 bases between them. The DNA of the CDR3 is TGTGCCAGCAGTCCGACCAGCACAGATACGCAGTATTTT. It specifies CASSPTSTDTQYF.

V usage is TRBV29-1 and J usage is TRBJ2-3; either TRBD1 or TRBD2 may supply D (6 bases each). The CDR3 contains 13 residues. V was pared by 7 bases and J by 2 bases, with 13 bases between. Germline V gene data show CDR1 as SQVTM and CDR2 as ANQGSEA. In DNA, the CDR3 is TGCAGCGGTAATGGGGGGCTCACAGATACGCAGTATTTT. Its translation: CSGNGGLTDTQYF.